This passage covers 13 T cell receptor beta chains from one sample sequenced in a study of blood T cell repertoires in COVID-19 (dated by TCRdb to 2020 to 2021). Preparation of the library involved the immunoSEQ multiplex PCR assay. The source is immuneACCESS, and TCRdb retained only in-frame sequences with V and J called. Part of the clones is not carried over; for the studies checked, unresolved V genes explain less than half of this, and the remainder is unexplained. Counted in this sample were about 300,000 clones; around four fifths of them appeared once. The top ten clonotypes cover about 1.2% of the sample. Sequences were obtained from peripheral blood. The origin of the receptors is a woman aged 45-65 years with acute or convalescent COVID-19.

The J gene is TRBJ2-7, the V gene TRBV5-1; the match to TRBD2 covers 12 bases. CDR3 size: 14 residues. The J segment lost 5 bases and the V segment lost 4 bases, leaving 4 bases of the junction unmatched. Germline lookup yields CDR1 SGHRS and CDR2 YFSETQ. The CDR3 DNA reads as TGCGCCAGCAGCCCGACTAGCGGGGGCGACGAGCAGTACGTC. This translates into CASSPTSGGDEQYV.

V gene TRBV30 combines with J gene TRBJ2-6, with 8 bases fitting TRBD1. The CDR3 runs to 18 residues. The germline V gene encodes CDR1 GTSNPN and CDR2 SVGIG (reference sequence). V was clipped by 3 bases and J by 0 bases; unmatched bases: 10. The CDR3 region is CAWRDRQGTYSGANVLTF. CDR3 DNA: TGTGCCTGGAGGGACAGACAGGGGACCTACTCTGGGGCCAACGTCCTGACTTTC.

V is TRBV5-5 and J is TRBJ2-6; tentative D call: TRBD1 (6 bases). V lost 4 bases to trimming and J lost 0 bases, with 17 bases between them. The V gene's germline CDR1 is SGHKS and CDR2 YYEKEE (reference sequence). This CDR3 region has 18 residues. In DNA, the CDR3 is TGTGCCAGCAGCGACTCGGACAGTCTCTTCTCTGGGGCCAACGTCCTGACTTTC. Translation gives CASSDSDSLFSGANVLTF.

This chain connects TRBV10-3 to TRBJ2-5, with 10 bases matching TRBD2. The CDR3 runs 14 residues. V shed 3 bases and J 9 bases; nucleotides not matched to a gene: 7. CDR1 ENHRY and CDR2 SYGVKD come from the germline V gene. In DNA form, the CDR3 reads TGTGCCATCAGTGATCTAGCGGGGGCGGGGGCCCAGTACTTC. This gives the protein CAISDLAGAGAQYF.

To note about this clone: The sample holds other DNA sequences that translate to the same CDR3. The rearrangement links TRBV18 to TRBJ1-6; TRBD1 matches 8 bases. Germline V CDR1 and CDR2: KGHSH, LQKENI. This CDR3 is built from 14 residues. V lost 6 bases to trimming and J lost 8 bases; unmatched junction nucleotides: 6. In DNA, the CDR3 is TGTGCCAGCTCCCCCGACAGGGGACATTCACCCCTCCACTTT. Translation gives CASSPDRGHSPLHF. The entire variable domain, with the rest obtained from reference TRBV18 and TRBJ1-6, is as follows: NAGVMQNPRHLVRRRGQEARLRCSPMKGHSHVYWYRQLPEEGLKFMVYLQKENIIDESGMPKERFSAEFPKEGPSILRIQQVVRGDSAAYFCASSPDRGHSPLHFGNGTRLTVT.

The chain is built from TRBV19 and TRBJ1-2; tentatively, D is TRBD1 (5 bases). This CDR3 has 14 amino acids. With 7 bases removed from V and 3 bases from J, the gap between germline ends came to 15 bases. Germline values: CDR1 LNHDA, CDR2 SQIVND (reference sequence). CDR3 loop: CASKKGPGDYGYTF. CDR3 coding DNA: TGTGCCAGTAAAAAGGGCCCGGGGGACTATGGCTACACCTTC.

V usage is TRBV6-6 and J usage is TRBJ2-3; D gene unclear. CDR3 length: 15 amino acids. From germline, CDR1 is MNHNY and CDR2 SVGAGI (reference sequence). V dropped 1 base and J dropped 0 bases, with 8 bases sitting between them. The CDR3: CASSYYQTSTDTQYF. CDR3 nucleotide sequence: TGTGCCAGCAGTTACTATCAGACTAGCACAGATACGCAGTATTTT.

This clone has more than one count but fewer than ten. The rearrangement joins TRBV14 to TRBJ1-2; D might be TRBD1 (6 bases). Trimming took 1 base from V and 7 from J, leaving 16 bases between them. Germline lookup yields CDR1 SGHDN and CDR2 FVKESK. This CDR3 region has 15 residues. The CDR3 spells CASSQVQGWLSGYTF. CDR3 in DNA: TGTGCCAGCAGCCAAGTACAGGGCTGGTTAAGTGGCTACACCTTC.

The chain joins TRBV6-2 or TRBV6-3 to TRBJ2-5; TRBD2 agrees at 12 bases. Trimming cost V 6 bases and J 5 bases; bases outside gene matches: 7. The V gene's germline CDR1 is MNHEY and CDR2 SVGEGT. This CDR3 spans 15 amino acids. The CDR3 DNA reads as TGTGCCAGCAGCCGGAACCTAGCGGGAGGGGAGACCCAGTACTTC. Translation: CASSRNLAGGETQYF.

The chain uses TRBV7-3 and TRBJ2-6; D possibly corresponds to TRBD1 (6 bases). Germline V gives CDR1 SGHTA, CDR2 FQGTGA. V dropped 5 bases and J dropped 2 bases, with 16 bases sitting between them. CDR3 length: 17 residues. In DNA, the CDR3 is TGTGCCAGCAGCCCAAATGGGGGCCAGACTGGGGCCAACGTCCTGACTTTC. Amino acids: CASSPNGGQTGANVLTF.

This clone has just one count. The genes are TRBV5-6 and TRBJ1-5; D is ambiguous. V lost 0 bases to trimming and J lost 0 bases, with 10 bases between them. This CDR3 has 16 residues. Germline V gene data show CDR1 as SGHDT and CDR2 as YYEEEE. This CDR3 reads CASSLGGGNSNQPQHF. The CDR3 nucleotides are TGTGCCAGCAGCTTGGGGGGAGGGAATAGCAATCAGCCCCAGCATTTT.

The V gene is TRBV2, the J gene TRBJ2-3; 11 nucleotides agree with TRBD2. Losses at the gene ends were 7 bases for V and 2 bases for J; bases not matched to a gene: 8. The CDR3 covers 16 residues. CDR1 is SNHLY and CDR2 is FYNNEI in the germline V gene. CDR3 in amino acids: CASTELAGVFTDTQYF. CDR3 coding DNA: TGTGCCAGCACCGAACTAGCGGGAGTATTCACAGATACGCAGTATTTT.

The V call is TRBV15, the J call TRBJ1-3; no clear D gene. Germline CDR1 and CDR2: LNHNV and YYDKDF (reference sequence). V lost 1 base to trimming and J lost 4 bases, with 5 bases between them. The CDR3 has 13 amino acids. Here the CDR3 DNA reads TGTGCCACCAGCAGAGTCCAGGGAAACACCATATATTTT. The encoded protein is CATSRVQGNTIYF. Using reference TRBV15 and TRBJ1-3 for the parts outside the CDR3, the full variable domain is DAMVIQNPRYQVTQFGKPVTLSCSQTLNHNVMYWYQQKSSQAPKLLFHYYDKDFNNEADTPDNFQSRRPNTSFCFLDIRSPGLGDTAMYLCATSRVQGNTIYFGEGSWLTVV.